These 30 T cell receptor beta chains originate from one sample sequenced in a study of cytomegalovirus exposure and HLA in healthy donors. In the PCR, 60 Vbeta and 13 Jbeta primers were used. Profiling relied on immunoSEQ multiplex PCR, and the TCRdb table lists in-frame clones only, not all of them. The repertoire includes some 200,000 clones, more than 75% of them detected once, and about 0.84% sits in the top ten. The sample was PBMCs. The receptors were sampled from a young woman in good health and CMV-seronegative.

The chain carries TRBV7-9 and TRBJ2-5, with TRBD2 identical over 7 bases. Germline lookup yields CDR1 SEHNR and CDR2 FQNEAQ (reference sequence). V trimming: 3 bases; J trimming: 2 bases; junction bases outside the gene matches: 6. The length of the CDR3 is 15 residues. The CDR3 loop reads CASSLVPGLQETQYF. The CDR3 DNA reads TGTGCCAGCAGCTTGGTTCCGGGACTACAAGAGACCCAGTACTTC.

V gene TRBV7-9 combines with J gene TRBJ1-2; weak D call: TRBD1 (6 bases). V was shortened by 1 base and J by 4 bases, with 10 bases between the two germline ends. This CDR3 region has 14 residues. Germline CDR1 SEHNR, CDR2 FQNEAQ (reference sequence). The CDR3 region is CASSLEGGAYGYTF. CDR3 nucleotide sequence: TGTGCCAGCAGCTTAGAAGGGGGGGCCTATGGCTACACCTTC.

This rearrangement joins TRBV12-5 to TRBJ2-5; 8 positions agree with TRBD2. The CDR3 loop spans 18 amino acids. The germline V gene has CDR1 LGHNT and CDR2 FRNRAP. Losses at the gene ends were 1 base for V and 1 base for J; bases not matched to a gene: 11. The CDR3 here is CASGLDPRASGSQETQYF. The CDR3 DNA reads as TGTGCTAGTGGTTTGGACCCTCGGGCCAGCGGGAGCCAAGAGACCCAGTACTTC.

This clone was observed a single time. V usage is TRBV18 and J usage is TRBJ1-1; D unclear. The germline gives CDR1 KGHSH, CDR2 LQKENI. This CDR3 contains 13 residues. Between the trimmed V and J ends, which lost 6 bases and 8 bases, there was a span of 16 bases. The CDR3 region has the DNA TGTGCCAGCTCCCCCGCGGCGCTAAGCGAAGCTTTCTTT. This encodes CASSPAALSEAFF. Combining the CDR3 with reference TRBV18 and TRBJ1-1 gives the whole variable domain NAGVMQNPRHLVRRRGQEARLRCSPMKGHSHVYWYRQLPEEGLKFMVYLQKENIIDESGMPKERFSAEFPKEGPSILRIQQVVRGDSAAYFCASSPAALSEAFFGQGTRLTVV.

The chain combines TRBV6-6 with TRBJ2-7, with 9 bases lining up with TRBD1. Trimming took 0 bases from V and 0 from J; bases not matched to a gene: 0. This CDR3 is 15 amino acids long. Looked up from germline, CDR1 is MNHNY and CDR2 is SVGAGI (reference sequence). The CDR3 region is CASSYSGQGSYEQYF. The CDR3 region has the DNA TGTGCCAGCAGTTACTCGGGACAGGGCTCCTACGAGCAGTACTTC.

The V and J genes are TRBV4-1 and TRBJ2-7; the match to TRBD1 covers 8 bases. The CDR3 extends over 19 amino acids. Germline V CDR1 and CDR2: MGHRA, YSYEKL. Trimming removed 4 bases from V and 1 base from J; junction bases left unmatched: 18. The DNA for the CDR3 is TGCGCCAGCAGCCTTTTAAACGACAGGGGAACCCCTATGTCCTACGAGCAGTACTTC. Translation gives CASSLLNDRGTPMSYEQYF.

The J gene is TRBJ2-5, the V gene TRBV5-1; 7 nucleotides match TRBD1. The end of the DNA aligns better with TRBJ2-7, so the J call may be wrong. The CDR3 runs 16 residues. Germline CDR1 and CDR2: SGHRS and YFSETQ. CDR3 coding DNA: TGCGCCAGCAGCCCGATCCTGGACAGGCCGAACTACGAGCAGTACTTC. It is translated as CASSPILDRPNYEQYF.

The chain employs TRBV29-1 and TRBJ1-1; weak D call: TRBD1 (6 bases). This CDR3 spans 14 amino acids. The germline CDR1 and CDR2 sequences are SQVTM and ANQGSEA. The ends were cut back, 4 bases at V and 0 bases at J, with 12 bases in the middle. The CDR3 loop is CSVGITGMNTEAFF. The CDR3 nucleotides read TGCAGCGTTGGAATCACAGGGATGAACACTGAAGCTTTCTTT.

The rearrangement uses TRBV10-2 and TRBJ1-4; D might be TRBD1 (5 bases). The germline CDR1 and CDR2 sequences are WSHSY and SAAADI. The CDR3 loop spans 14 amino acids. V lost 2 bases to trimming and J lost 8 bases, with 12 bases between them. DNA for the CDR3: TGCGCCAGCAGTGAGGACAGTCCAACGGAAAAACTGTTTTTT. Protein product: CASSEDSPTEKLFF.

The V gene is TRBV27, the J gene TRBJ2-5; no reliable D call. The V and J ends lost 4 bases and 1 base respectively, with 7 bases between them. CDR3 length: 13 amino acids. Germline CDR1 and CDR2: MNHEY and SMNVEV (reference sequence). This CDR3 is CASSYGPQETQYF. The CDR3 nucleotides are TGTGCCAGCAGTTATGGGCCCCAAGAGACCCAGTACTTC.

The J gene is TRBJ2-7, the V gene TRBV6-6, with 7 positions matching TRBD1. CDR3 length equals 15 residues. Trimming cost V 2 bases and J 3 bases; bases outside gene matches: 7. Germline V gene lookup returns CDR1 MNHNY and CDR2 SVGAGI (reference sequence). CDR3 amino acids: CASSYRDRESYEQYF. CDR3 coding DNA: TGTGCCAGCAGTTACCGAGACAGGGAGAGCTACGAGCAGTACTTC.

This clone was seen a few times. The V gene is TRBV27, the J gene TRBJ2-7, with D hard to call. With 5 bases removed from V and 3 bases from J, the gap between germline ends came to 17 bases. Germline V CDR1 and CDR2: MNHEY, SMNVEV (reference sequence). This CDR3 has 15 amino acids. The CDR3 reads CASSMRLVHDYEQYF. CDR3 DNA sequence: TGTGCCAGCAGTATGAGGCTAGTTCATGACTACGAGCAGTACTTC.

The chain links TRBV5-1 to TRBJ2-7, with 8 positions matching TRBD2. Trimming removed 0 bases from V and 3 bases from J; junction bases left unmatched: 11. This CDR3 has 17 residues. CDR1 and CDR2 from the germline V gene are SGHRS and YFSETQ. DNA of the CDR3: TGCGCCAGCAGCTTGGCATTCGGCGCGGGAGGAGGCTACGAGCAGTACTTC. Translation: CASSLAFGAGGGYEQYF.

This rearrangement joins TRBV20-1 to TRBJ1-3; no firm D call. V dropped 5 bases and J dropped 3 bases, with 5 bases sitting between them. There are 11 residues in the CDR3. Per germline, CDR1 DFQATT and CDR2 SNEGSKA (reference sequence). DNA for the CDR3: TGCAGTGCTCATCATGGAAACACCATATATTTT. Its protein is CSAHHGNTIYF.

Turning to this clone: An end of the junction does not agree with germline; a read error may underlie this. The chain combines TRBV7-9 with TRBJ2-7, with D perhaps TRBD2 (5 bases). Germline CDR1 reads SEHNR; CDR2 reads FQNEAQ (reference sequence). The CDR3 sequence is 12 residues long. The CDR3 DNA sequence: TGTTCCAGCAGCCACGGGGATTACGAGCAGTACTTC. Protein product: CSSSHGDYEQYF.

This clone was picked up a small number of times. The V and J genes are TRBV19 and TRBJ1-5, with D possibly being TRBD1 (5 bases). Trimming took 2 bases from V and 7 from J, leaving 15 bases between them. The CDR3 totals 15 residues. Germline V gives CDR1 LNHDA, CDR2 SQIVND (reference sequence). The CDR3 DNA reads as TGTGCCAGTAGTATACCCCAGGGTGGAATCCAGCCCCAGCATTTT. Amino acid sequence: CASSIPQGGIQPQHF. The variable domain in full, with the rest retrieved from reference TRBV19 and TRBJ1-5, is DGGITQSPKYLFRKEGQNVTLSCEQNLNHDAMYWYRQDPGQGLRLIYYSQIVNDFQKGDIAEGYSVSREKKESFPLTVTSAQKNPTAFYLCASSIPQGGIQPQHFGDGTRLSIL.

The table lists this clone with a few counts. V usage is TRBV18 and J usage is TRBJ2-4; D gene unclear. Germline V gives CDR1 KGHSH, CDR2 LQKENI. The CDR3 covers 14 residues. V was clipped by 4 bases and J by 1 base, with 8 bases between them. CDR3: CASSRGSAKNIQYF. CDR3 DNA sequence: TGTGCCAGCTCACGAGGCAGTGCCAAAAACATTCAGTACTTC.

V and J are TRBV6-1 and TRBJ2-2; D is perhaps TRBD2 (5 bases). In germline, CDR1 is MNHNS, CDR2 SASEGT. The CDR3 has 14 residues. The V and J ends lost 7 bases and 4 bases respectively, with 13 bases between them. CDR3 DNA: TGTGCCAGCATAGCGCAGCGTTTCACCGGGGAGCTGTTTTTT. This codes for CASIAQRFTGELFF.

The V gene is TRBV5-1, the J gene TRBJ2-5; 8 nucleotides align to TRBD2. Germline-derived CDR1 and CDR2 are SGHRS and YFSETQ. The CDR3 covers 12 residues. Trimming removed 4 bases from V and 5 bases from J; junction bases left unmatched: 1. CDR3 DNA: TGCGCCAGCAGCCCGGGGGGGGAGACCCAGTACTTC. Residues: CASSPGGETQYF.

The chain joins TRBV4-2 to TRBJ2-7; 8 nucleotides align to TRBD1. CDR1 and CDR2 (germline): LGHNA, YNFKEQ. This CDR3 is 15 amino acids long. Trimming removed 0 bases from V and 6 bases from J; junction bases left unmatched: 7. CDR3 region: CASSQELGQGTEQYF. DNA of the CDR3: TGTGCCAGCAGCCAAGAACTCGGACAGGGCACCGAGCAGTACTTC.

CDR3 region: CASSLESRNEQFF. The CDR3 nucleotides are TGTGCCAGCAGCTTAGAGTCTAGAAATGAGCAGTTCTTC. The chain employs TRBV13 and TRBJ2-1; D is ambiguous. The germline gives CDR1 PRHDT, CDR2 FYEKMQ (reference sequence). The CDR3 spans 13 residues. V shed 1 base and J shed 7 bases, with 8 bases lying between them.

The chain employs TRBV2 and TRBJ1-1, with 7 bases aligning to TRBD1. The germline gives CDR1 SNHLY, CDR2 FYNNEI. The CDR3 extends over 16 amino acids. V gave up 0 bases and J gave up 2 bases; unmatched junction bases: 6. The CDR3 nucleotides read TGTGCCAGCAGTGAAGCGACCGGGACAGACAACACTGAAGCTTTCTTT. Translating it yields CASSEATGTDNTEAFF.

The chain uses TRBV7-2 and TRBJ2-5, with 9 bases lining up with TRBD2. V trimming: 6 bases; J trimming: 4 bases; junction bases outside the gene matches: 3. Germline values: CDR1 SGHTA, CDR2 FQGNSA. The CDR3 contains 13 residues. CDR3 coding DNA: TGTGCCAGCAGGAATAGCGGGGGAGAGACCCAGTACTTC. Its protein product is CASRNSGGETQYF.

The chain uses TRBV7-3 and TRBJ2-7; 9 positions agree with TRBD1. CDR1 is SGHTA and CDR2 is FQGTGA in the germline V gene. The V and J ends lost 4 bases and 2 bases, in that order; junction bases with no gene match: 6. There are 15 residues in the CDR3. This CDR3 is CASSSTGGRTYEQYF. The CDR3 DNA is TGTGCCAGCAGCTCAACAGGGGGCCGAACCTACGAGCAGTACTTC.

This chain uses TRBV11-3 with TRBJ2-1; maybe TRBD2 (5 bases). The CDR3 runs to 14 residues. The V gene's germline CDR1 is SGHNT and CDR2 YENEEA. Trimming stripped 6 bases from V and 8 bases from J, with 17 bases between. The CDR3 is CASSSTGLVDEQFF. CDR3 coding DNA: TGTGCCAGCAGTTCAACTGGACTGGTCGATGAGCAGTTCTTC.

In DNA form, the CDR3 reads TGTGCCATCAGTGAGTTGGGCGCGCAGCCCCAGCATTTT. It is translated as CAISELGAQPQHF. The chain couples TRBV10-3 to TRBJ1-5, with D unresolved. Germline CDR1 reads ENHRY; CDR2 reads SYGVKD. V shed 1 base and J shed 7 bases, with 8 bases lying between them. The CDR3 runs 13 residues.

The chain links TRBV27 to TRBJ2-7; 9 positions agree with TRBD1. This CDR3 contains 16 residues. Trimming at V came to 6 bases and at J to 7 bases, leaving 16 bases not matched to a gene. Germline-derived CDR1 and CDR2 are MNHEY and SMNVEV (reference sequence). CDR3: CASRLISGTGRGEQYF. The CDR3, as DNA: TGTGCCAGCAGATTGATATCCGGGACAGGGAGAGGGGAGCAGTACTTC.

V gene TRBV19 combines with J gene TRBJ1-2; the D is unclear. Germline V lookup: CDR1 LNHDA, CDR2 SQIVND (reference sequence). Trimming removed 3 bases at V and 4 bases at J, with 12 bases between. This CDR3 region has 14 residues. The CDR3 protein is CASSMGDAGYGYTF. CDR3 bases: TGTGCCAGTAGTATGGGAGACGCCGGCTATGGCTACACCTTC.

The rearrangement uses TRBV2 and TRBJ2-3; 7 bases agree with TRBD2. The germline V gene encodes CDR1 SNHLY and CDR2 FYNNEI. V dropped 7 bases and J dropped 2; count of bases not matched to a gene: 6. The CDR3 is 14 amino acids. CDR3: CASMLADITDTQYF. In nucleotides, the CDR3 is TGTGCCAGCATGCTAGCGGACATCACAGATACGCAGTATTTT.

The gene calls are TRBV18 and TRBJ2-5; 9 nucleotides match TRBD2. The germline gives CDR1 KGHSH, CDR2 LQKENI. CDR3 length equals 15 residues. Losses at the gene ends were 3 bases for V and 4 bases for J; bases not matched to a gene: 6. CDR3: CASSPRGAGGETQYF. The DNA for the CDR3 is TGTGCCAGCTCACCCCGGGGAGCGGGGGGAGAGACCCAGTACTTC.